This T cell receptor beta chain was identified during a study of blood T cell repertoires in COVID-19. Study summary: Spain, Italy and the United States supplied samples that represented acute and convalescent COVID-19.

Residents of about two dozen US areas, aged roughly 18 to 89 years, made up the participants. Cohort assignment relied on participant-reported clinical history. Original processing notes: Reference gene primers were amplified, and this amplification served to estimate nucleated cell counts. Sequenced by immunoSEQ multiplex PCR; TCRdb stores in-frame clones only, minus some. V and J calls and clone size are as listed in that table; D and trimming were resolved from the DNA. The sample includes around 380,000 clones, around 87% of them seen just once. The CDR3 covers 12 residues. V lost 3 bases and J lost 8, with 10 bases in between. Per germline, CDR1 KGHSH and CDR2 LQKENI.

Sequences were obtained from PBMCs or T cells enriched from blood (not recorded which). The TCR comes from a man aged 30-40 years who had recovered from COVID-19. The chain has TRBV18 and TRBJ1-1, with D maybe TRBD1 (6 bases). CDR3 amino acids: CASSPGHVEAFF. In DNA form, the CDR3 reads TGTGCCAGCTCACCGGGACACGTGGAAGCTTTCTTT.